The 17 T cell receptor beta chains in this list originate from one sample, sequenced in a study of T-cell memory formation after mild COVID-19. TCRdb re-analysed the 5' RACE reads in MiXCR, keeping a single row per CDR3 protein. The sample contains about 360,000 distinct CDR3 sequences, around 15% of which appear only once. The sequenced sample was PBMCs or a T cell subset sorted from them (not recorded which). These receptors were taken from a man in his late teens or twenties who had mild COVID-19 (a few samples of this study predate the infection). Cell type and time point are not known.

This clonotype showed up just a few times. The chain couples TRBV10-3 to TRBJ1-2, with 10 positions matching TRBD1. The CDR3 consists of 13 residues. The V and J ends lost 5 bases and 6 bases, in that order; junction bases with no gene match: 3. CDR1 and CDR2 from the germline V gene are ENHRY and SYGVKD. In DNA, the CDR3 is TGTGCCATCAGTCCGGACAGGGGGAATGGCTACACCTTC. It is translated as CAISPDRGNGYTF.

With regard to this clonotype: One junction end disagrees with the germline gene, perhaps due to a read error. DNA of the CDR3: TGTGCCAGCAGCGATGGGCGGGGGGGATTCACAGATACGAAGTATTTT. Protein sequence: CASSDGRGGFTDTKYF. The chain links TRBV9 to TRBJ2-3; 9 bases agree with TRBD2. CDR3 length equals 16 residues. The germline V gene encodes CDR1 SGDLS and CDR2 YYNGEE. The variable domain in full, with the rest retrieved from reference TRBV9 and TRBJ2-3, is DSGVTQTPKHLITATGQRVTLRCSPRSGDLSVYWYQQSLDQGLQFLIQYYNGEERAKGNILERFSAQQFPDLHSELNLSSLELGDSALYFCASSDGRGGFTDTKYFGPGTRLTVL.

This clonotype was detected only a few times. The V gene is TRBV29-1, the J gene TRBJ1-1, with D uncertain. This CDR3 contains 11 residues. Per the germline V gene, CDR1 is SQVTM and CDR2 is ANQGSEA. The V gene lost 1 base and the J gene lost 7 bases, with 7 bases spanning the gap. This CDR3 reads CSVEGVVEAFF. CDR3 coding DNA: TGCAGCGTTGAAGGTGTCGTTGAAGCTTTCTTT. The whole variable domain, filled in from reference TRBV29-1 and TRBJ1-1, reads SAVISQKPSRDICQRGTSLTIQCQVDSQVTMMFWYRQQPGQSLTLIATANQGSEATYESGFVIDKFPISRPNLTFSTLTVSNMSPEDSSIYLCSVEGVVEAFFGQGTRLTVV.

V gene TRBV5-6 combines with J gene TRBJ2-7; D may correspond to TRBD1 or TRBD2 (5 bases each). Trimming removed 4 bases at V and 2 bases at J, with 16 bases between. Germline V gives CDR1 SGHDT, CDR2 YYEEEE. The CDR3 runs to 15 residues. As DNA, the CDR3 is TGTGCCAGCAGCCCGGGGCAGGGAGCGCCCTACGAGCAGTACGTC. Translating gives CASSPGQGAPYEQYV.

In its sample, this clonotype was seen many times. The CDR3 reads CSAVPDSSGGTGELFF. The CDR3, as DNA: TGCAGTGCAGTCCCTGATTCCAGCGGGGGGACCGGGGAGCTGTTTTTT. The chain carries TRBV20-1 and TRBJ2-2, with 9 bases lining up with TRBD2. Germline CDR1 reads DFQATT; CDR2 reads SNEGSKA (reference sequence). V lost 6 bases to trimming and J lost 5 bases; unmatched junction nucleotides: 13. The CDR3 loop spans 16 amino acids.

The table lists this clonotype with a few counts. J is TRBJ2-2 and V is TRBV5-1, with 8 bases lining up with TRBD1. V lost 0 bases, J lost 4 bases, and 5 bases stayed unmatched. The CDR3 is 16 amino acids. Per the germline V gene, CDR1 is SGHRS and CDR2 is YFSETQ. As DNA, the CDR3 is TGCGCCAGCAGCTTGGGGCCAGGGGGCGTCACCGGGGAGCTGTTTTTT. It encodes CASSLGPGGVTGELFF. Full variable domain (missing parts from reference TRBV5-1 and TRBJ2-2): KAGVTQTPRYLIKTRGQQVTLSCSPISGHRSVSWYQQTPGQGLQFLFEYFSETQRNKGNFPGRFSGRQFSNSRSEMNVSTLELGDSALYLCASSLGPGGVTGELFFGEGSRLTVL.

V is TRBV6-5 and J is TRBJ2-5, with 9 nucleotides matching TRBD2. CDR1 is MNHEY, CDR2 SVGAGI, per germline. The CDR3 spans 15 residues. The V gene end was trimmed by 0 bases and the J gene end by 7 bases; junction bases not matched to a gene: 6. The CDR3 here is CASSYSSSGGGTQYF. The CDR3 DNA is TGTGCCAGCAGTTACTCGAGTAGCGGGGGAGGGACCCAGTACTTC.

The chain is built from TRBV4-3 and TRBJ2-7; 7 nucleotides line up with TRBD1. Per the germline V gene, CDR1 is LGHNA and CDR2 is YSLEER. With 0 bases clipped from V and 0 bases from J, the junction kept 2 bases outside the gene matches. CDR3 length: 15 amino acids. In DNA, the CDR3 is TGCGCCAGCAGCCAAGAACAGGGGAGCTCCTACGAGCAGTACTTC. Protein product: CASSQEQGSSYEQYF.

CDR3 sequence: CASNPAGQGDSPLHF. The CDR3 bases are TGTGCCAGCAACCCTGCGGGACAGGGGGATTCACCCCTCCACTTT. The rearrangement uses TRBV7-2 and TRBJ1-6; 11 bases map to TRBD1. The CDR3 is made up of 15 amino acids. Germline V gene lookup returns CDR1 SGHTA and CDR2 FQGNSA. V was clipped by 7 bases and J by 8 bases; unmatched bases: 7.

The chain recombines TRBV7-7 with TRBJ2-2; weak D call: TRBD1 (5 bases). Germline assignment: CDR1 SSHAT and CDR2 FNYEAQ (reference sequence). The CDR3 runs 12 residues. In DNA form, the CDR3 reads TGTGCTATTGGCACCAGGGCCGGGGAGCTGTTTTTT. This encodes CAIGTRAGELFF.

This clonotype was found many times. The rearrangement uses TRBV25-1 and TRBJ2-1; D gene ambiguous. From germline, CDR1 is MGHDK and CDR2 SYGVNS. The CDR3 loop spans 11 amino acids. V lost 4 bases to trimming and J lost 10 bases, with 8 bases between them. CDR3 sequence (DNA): TGTGCCAGCAGTGCATACCGGGAGCAGTTCTTC. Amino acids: CASSAYREQFF.

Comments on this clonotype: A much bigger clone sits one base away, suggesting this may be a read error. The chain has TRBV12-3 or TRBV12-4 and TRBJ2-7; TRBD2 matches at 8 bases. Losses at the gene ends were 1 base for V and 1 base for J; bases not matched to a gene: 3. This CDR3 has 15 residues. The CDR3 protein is CASSLEGTRSYEQYF. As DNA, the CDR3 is TGTGCCAGCAGTTTAGAGGGGACTAGATCCTACGAGCAGTACTTC.

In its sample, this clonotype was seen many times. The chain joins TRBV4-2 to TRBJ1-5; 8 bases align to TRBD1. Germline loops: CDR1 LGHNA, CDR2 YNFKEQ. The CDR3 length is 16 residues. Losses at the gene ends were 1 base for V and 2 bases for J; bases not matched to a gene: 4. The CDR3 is CASSQGAQGGNQPQHF. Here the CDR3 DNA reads TGTGCCAGCAGCCAAGGGGCACAGGGGGGCAATCAGCCCCAGCATTTT.

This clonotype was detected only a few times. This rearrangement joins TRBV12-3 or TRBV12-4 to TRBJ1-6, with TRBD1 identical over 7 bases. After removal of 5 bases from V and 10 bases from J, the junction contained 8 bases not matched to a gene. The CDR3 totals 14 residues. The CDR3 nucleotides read TGTGCCAGCAGTACCGGGACAGATGGGTCACCCCTCCACTTT. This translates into CASSTGTDGSPLHF.

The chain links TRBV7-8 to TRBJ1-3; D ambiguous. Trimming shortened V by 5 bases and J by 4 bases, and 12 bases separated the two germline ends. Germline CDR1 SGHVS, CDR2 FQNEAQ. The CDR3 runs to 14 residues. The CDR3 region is CASSPSRAGNTIYF. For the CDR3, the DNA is TGTGCCAGCAGCCCGTCGAGGGCCGGAAACACCATATATTTT.

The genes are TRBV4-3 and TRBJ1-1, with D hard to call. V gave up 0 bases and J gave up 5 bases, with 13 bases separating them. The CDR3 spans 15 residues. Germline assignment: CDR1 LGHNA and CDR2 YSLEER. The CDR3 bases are TGCGCCAGCAGCCAAGACAGCGGTCTTGGTACTGAAGCTTTCTTT. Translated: CASSQDSGLGTEAFF.

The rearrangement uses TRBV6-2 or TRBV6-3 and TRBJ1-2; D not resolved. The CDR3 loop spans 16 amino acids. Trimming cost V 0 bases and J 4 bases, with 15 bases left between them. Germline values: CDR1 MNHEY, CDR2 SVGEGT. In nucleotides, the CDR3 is TGTGCCAGCAGTTACTCGTGGACGACCCGAGGCTATGGCTACACCTTC. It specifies CASSYSWTTRGYGYTF.